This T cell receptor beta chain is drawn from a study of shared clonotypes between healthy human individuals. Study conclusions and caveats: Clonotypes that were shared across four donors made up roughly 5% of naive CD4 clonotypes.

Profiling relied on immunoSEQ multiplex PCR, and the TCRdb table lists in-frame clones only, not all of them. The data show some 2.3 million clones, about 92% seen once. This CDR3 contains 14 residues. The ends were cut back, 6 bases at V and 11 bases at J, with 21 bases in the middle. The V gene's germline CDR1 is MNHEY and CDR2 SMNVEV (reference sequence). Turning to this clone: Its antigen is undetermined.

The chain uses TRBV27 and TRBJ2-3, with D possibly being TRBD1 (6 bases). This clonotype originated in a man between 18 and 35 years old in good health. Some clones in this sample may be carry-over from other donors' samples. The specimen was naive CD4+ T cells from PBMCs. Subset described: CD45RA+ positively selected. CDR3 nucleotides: TGTGCCAGCAGCAATACTAAGGACAGTGTTCGGCAGTATTTT. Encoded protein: CASSNTKDSVRQYF.